The 3 T cell receptor beta chains below were found in one sample sequenced in a study of CD8 T cells in ankylosing spondylitis. Notes on the study in general: Blood of patients with ankylosing spondylitis appeared to be characterized by a TCR beta motif of eight highly homologous variants.

TCRdb itself ran the 5' RACE reads through MiXCR, one entry per CDR3 protein. The table records approximately 540,000 distinct CDR3 sequences, approximately 12% of them present only once. Antigens of these TCRs are unknown. The sample was blood, either unsorted or a sorted T cell fraction (not recorded which). The receptors were sampled from a male donor with ankylosing spondylitis.

The chain combines TRBV24-1 with TRBJ2-1; 10 nucleotides agree with TRBD1. In germline, CDR1 is KGHDR, CDR2 SFDVKD. Trimming cost V 3 bases and J 9 bases; bases outside gene matches: 10. The CDR3 has 16 residues. This chain's CDR3 is CATSDQDKTGGGEQFF. The CDR3 DNA reads TGTGCCACCAGTGATCAGGATAAGACAGGGGGCGGTGAGCAGTTCTTC.

This clonotype was observed a few times. The chain carries TRBV24-1 and TRBJ2-2; TRBD1 matches at 7 bases. Germline CDR1 and CDR2: KGHDR and SFDVKD. Trimming removed 3 bases from V and 3 bases from J; junction bases left unmatched: 6. The CDR3 totals 16 residues. The CDR3 coding sequence is TGTGCCACCAGTGATCGAAGACAGGGTTACACCGGGGAGCTGTTTTTT. It specifies CATSDRRQGYTGELFF.

This clonotype came up a few times. The CDR3 here is CASSLGLAGSETQYF. CDR3 coding DNA: TGCGCCAGCAGCCTCGGACTAGCGGGAAGTGAGACCCAGTACTTC. The chain carries TRBV5-1 and TRBJ2-5; 12 bases line up with TRBD2. Trimming cost V 4 bases and J 5 bases; bases outside gene matches: 6. The CDR3 runs to 15 residues. In germline, CDR1 is SGHRS, CDR2 YFSETQ.